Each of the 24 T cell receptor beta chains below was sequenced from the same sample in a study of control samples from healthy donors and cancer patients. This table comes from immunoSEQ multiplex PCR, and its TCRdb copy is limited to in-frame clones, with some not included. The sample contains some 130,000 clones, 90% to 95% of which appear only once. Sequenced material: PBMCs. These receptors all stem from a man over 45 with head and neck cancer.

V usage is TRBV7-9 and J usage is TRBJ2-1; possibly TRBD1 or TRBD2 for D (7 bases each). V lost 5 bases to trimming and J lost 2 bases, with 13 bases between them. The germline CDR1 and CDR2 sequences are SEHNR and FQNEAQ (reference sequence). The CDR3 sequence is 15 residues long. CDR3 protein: CASSGRDRTYNEQFF. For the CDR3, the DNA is TGTGCCAGCAGCGGGAGGGACAGAACCTACAATGAGCAGTTCTTC. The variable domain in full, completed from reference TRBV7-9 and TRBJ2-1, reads DTGVSQNPRHKITKRGQNVTFRCDPISEHNRLYWYRQTLGQGPEFLTYFQNEAQLEKSRLLSDRFSAERPKGSFSTLEIQRTEQGDSAMYLCASSGRDRTYNEQFFGPGTRLTVL.

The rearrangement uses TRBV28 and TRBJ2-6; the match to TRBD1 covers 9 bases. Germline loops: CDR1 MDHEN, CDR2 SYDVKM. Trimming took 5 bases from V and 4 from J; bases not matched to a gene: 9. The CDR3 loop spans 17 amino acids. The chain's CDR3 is CASSPGTGIVGANVLTF. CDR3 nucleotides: TGTGCCAGCAGTCCCGGGACAGGGATCGTCGGGGCCAACGTCCTGACTTTC.

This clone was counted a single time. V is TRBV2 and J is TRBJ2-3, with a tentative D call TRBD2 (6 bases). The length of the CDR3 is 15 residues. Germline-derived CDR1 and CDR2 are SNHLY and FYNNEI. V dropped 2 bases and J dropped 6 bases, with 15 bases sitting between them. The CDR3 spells CASSEYGPAGDTQYF. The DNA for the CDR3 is TGTGCCAGCAGTGAATACGGCCCCGCGGGGGATACGCAGTATTTT.

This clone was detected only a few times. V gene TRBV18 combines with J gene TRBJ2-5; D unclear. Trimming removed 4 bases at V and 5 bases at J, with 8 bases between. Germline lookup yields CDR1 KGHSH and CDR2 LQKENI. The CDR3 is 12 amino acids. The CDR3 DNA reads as TGTGCCAGCTCACAGACTGGCGAGACCCAGTACTTC. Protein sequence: CASSQTGETQYF.

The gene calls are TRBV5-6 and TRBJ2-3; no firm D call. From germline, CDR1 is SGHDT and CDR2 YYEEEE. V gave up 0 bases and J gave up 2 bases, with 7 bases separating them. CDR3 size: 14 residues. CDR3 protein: CASSLGPSTDTQYF. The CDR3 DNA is TGTGCCAGCAGCTTGGGCCCATCCACAGATACGCAGTATTTT.

The DNA for the CDR3 is TGTGCCAGCAGCCCCCGCTGGACAGGTTCCTACGAGCAGTACTTC. Translated, it gives CASSPRWTGSYEQYF. J is TRBJ2-7 and V is TRBV13, with 7 nucleotides matching TRBD1. CDR1 PRHDT and CDR2 FYEKMQ come from the germline V gene (reference sequence). This CDR3 is 15 amino acids long. V shed 5 bases, J shed 1 base, and the junction held 8 bases outside the gene matches. The full variable domain, rest sourced from reference TRBV13 and TRBJ2-7, is AAGVIQSPRHLIKEKRETATLKCYPIPRHDTVYWYQQGPGQDPQFLISFYEKMQSDKGSIPDRFSAQQFSDYHSELNMSSLELGDSALYFCASSPRWTGSYEQYFGPGTRLTVT.

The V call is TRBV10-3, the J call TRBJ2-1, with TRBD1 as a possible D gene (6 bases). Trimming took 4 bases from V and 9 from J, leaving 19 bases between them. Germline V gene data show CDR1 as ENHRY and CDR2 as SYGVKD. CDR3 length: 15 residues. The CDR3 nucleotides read TGTGCCATCAGTGGGGTCGGGGTCAGGGGATCTGAGCAGTTCTTC. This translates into CAISGVGVRGSEQFF.

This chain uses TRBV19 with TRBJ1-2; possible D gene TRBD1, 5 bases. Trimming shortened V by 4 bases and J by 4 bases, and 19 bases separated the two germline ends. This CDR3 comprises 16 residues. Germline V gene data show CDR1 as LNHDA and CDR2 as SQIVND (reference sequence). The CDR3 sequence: CASSKVGADRAYGYTF. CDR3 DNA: TGTGCCAGTAGTAAAGTCGGGGCCGACAGAGCCTATGGCTACACCTTC.

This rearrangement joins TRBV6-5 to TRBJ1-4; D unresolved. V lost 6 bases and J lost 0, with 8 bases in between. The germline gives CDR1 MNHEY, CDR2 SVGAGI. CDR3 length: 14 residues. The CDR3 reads CASSDRATNEKLFF. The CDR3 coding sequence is TGTGCCAGCAGCGACCGTGCAACTAATGAAAAACTGTTTTTT.

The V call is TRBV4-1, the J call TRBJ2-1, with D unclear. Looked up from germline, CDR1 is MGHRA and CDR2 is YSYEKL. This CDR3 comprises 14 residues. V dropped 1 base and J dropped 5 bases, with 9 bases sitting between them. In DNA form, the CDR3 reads TGCGCCAGCAGCCAAGTCAATGAGGACAATGAGCAGTTCTTC. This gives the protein CASSQVNEDNEQFF.

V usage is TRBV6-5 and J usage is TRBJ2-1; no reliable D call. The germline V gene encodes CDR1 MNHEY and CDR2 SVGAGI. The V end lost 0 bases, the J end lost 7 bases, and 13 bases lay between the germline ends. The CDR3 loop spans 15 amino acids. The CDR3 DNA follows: TGTGCCAGCAGTTACTCCCCACTGACTTGGAATGAGCAGTTCTTC. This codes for CASSYSPLTWNEQFF.

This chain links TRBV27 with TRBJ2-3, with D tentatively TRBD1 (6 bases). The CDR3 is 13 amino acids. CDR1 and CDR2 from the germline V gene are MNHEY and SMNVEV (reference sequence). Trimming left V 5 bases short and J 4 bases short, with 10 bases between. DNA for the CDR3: TGTGCCAGCAGTGCACAGGGTCCAGATACGCAGTATTTT. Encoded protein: CASSAQGPDTQYF.

The CDR3: CASSFWGELGTEAFF. CDR3 nucleotide sequence: TGTGCCAGCAGTTTCTGGGGTGAGTTGGGCACTGAAGCTTTCTTT. The V gene is TRBV28, the J gene TRBJ1-1; no definite D call. The CDR3 is 15 residues long. Between the trimmed V and J ends, which lost 3 bases and 4 bases, there was a span of 15 bases. Germline assignment: CDR1 MDHEN and CDR2 SYDVKM.

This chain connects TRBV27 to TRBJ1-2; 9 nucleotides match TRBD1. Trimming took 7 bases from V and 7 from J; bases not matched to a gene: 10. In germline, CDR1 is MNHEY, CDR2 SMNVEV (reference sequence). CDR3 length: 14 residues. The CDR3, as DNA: TGTGCCAGCAAACCACTGGGACAGGGTGTTGGCTACACCTTC. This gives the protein CASKPLGQGVGYTF.

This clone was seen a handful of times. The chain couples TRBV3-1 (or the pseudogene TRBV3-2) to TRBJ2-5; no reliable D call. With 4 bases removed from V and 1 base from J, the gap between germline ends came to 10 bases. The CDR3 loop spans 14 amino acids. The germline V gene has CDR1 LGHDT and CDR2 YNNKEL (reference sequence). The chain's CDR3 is CASSLFSSQETQYF. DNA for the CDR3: TGTGCCAGCAGCCTATTTTCTTCCCAAGAGACCCAGTACTTC.

The CDR3: CASSLGGPGGHSPLHF. CDR3 in DNA: TGCGCCAGCAGCTTGGGTGGCCCAGGGGGGCATTCACCCCTCCACTTT. The V gene is TRBV5-1, the J gene TRBJ1-6; 7 bases fit TRBD1. This CDR3 spans 16 amino acids. Germline loops: CDR1 SGHRS, CDR2 YFSETQ. The J segment lost 8 bases and the V segment lost 0 bases, leaving 8 bases of the junction unmatched.

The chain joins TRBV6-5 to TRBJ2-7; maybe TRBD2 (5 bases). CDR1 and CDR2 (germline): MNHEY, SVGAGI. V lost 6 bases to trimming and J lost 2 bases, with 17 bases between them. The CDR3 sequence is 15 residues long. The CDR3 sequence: CASSAELGSTYEQYF. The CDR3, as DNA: TGTGCCAGCAGCGCCGAACTAGGATCAACCTACGAGCAGTACTTC.

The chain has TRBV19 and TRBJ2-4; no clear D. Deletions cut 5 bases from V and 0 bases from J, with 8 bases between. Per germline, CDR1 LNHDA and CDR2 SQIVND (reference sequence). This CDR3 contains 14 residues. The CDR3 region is CASSGRLAKNIQYF. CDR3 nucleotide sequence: TGTGCCAGTAGTGGCAGACTAGCCAAAAACATTCAGTACTTC.

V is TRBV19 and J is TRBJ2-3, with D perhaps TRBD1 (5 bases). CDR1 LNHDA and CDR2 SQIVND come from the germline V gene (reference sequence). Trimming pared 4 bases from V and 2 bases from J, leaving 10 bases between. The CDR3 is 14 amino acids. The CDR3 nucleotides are TGTGCCAGTAGTAACACAGGTACCACAGATACGCAGTATTTT. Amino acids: CASSNTGTTDTQYF.

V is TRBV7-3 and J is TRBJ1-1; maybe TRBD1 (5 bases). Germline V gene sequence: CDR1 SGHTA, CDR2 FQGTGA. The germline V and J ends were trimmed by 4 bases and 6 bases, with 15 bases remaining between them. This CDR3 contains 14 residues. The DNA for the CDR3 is TGTGCCAGCAGCTCAAATGGGGGATCTTCTGAAGCTTTCTTT. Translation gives CASSSNGGSSEAFF.

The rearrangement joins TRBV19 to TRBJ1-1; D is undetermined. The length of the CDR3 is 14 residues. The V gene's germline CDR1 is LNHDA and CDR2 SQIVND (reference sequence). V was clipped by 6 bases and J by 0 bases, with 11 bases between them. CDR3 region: CASSLGAMNTEAFF. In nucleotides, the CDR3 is TGTGCCAGTAGCTTGGGAGCAATGAACACTGAAGCTTTCTTT.

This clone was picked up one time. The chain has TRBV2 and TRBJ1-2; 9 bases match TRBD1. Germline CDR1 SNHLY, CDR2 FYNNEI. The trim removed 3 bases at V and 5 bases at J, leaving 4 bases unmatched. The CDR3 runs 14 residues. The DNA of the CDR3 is TGTGCCAGCAGTGAGAGGGACAGGGATTATGGCTACACCTTC. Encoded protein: CASSERDRDYGYTF.

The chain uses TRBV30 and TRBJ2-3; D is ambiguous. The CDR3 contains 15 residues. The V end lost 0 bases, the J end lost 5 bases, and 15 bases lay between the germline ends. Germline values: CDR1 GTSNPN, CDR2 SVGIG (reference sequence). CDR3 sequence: CAWSVTVSYEDTQYF. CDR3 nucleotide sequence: TGTGCCTGGAGTGTAACAGTTTCCTATGAAGATACGCAGTATTTT.

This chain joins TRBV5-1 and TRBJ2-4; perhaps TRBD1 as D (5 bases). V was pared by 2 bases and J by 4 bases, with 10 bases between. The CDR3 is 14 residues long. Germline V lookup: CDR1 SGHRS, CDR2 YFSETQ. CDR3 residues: CASSLTTDKNIQYF. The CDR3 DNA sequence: TGCGCCAGCAGCTTAACGACAGATAAAAACATTCAGTACTTC.